This TCR beta chain was recorded in a study of CD8 T cells in Susac syndrome. Germline V lookup: CDR1 GTSNPN, CDR2 SVGIG (reference sequence). V was pared by 4 bases and J by 4 bases, with 2 bases between. The CDR3 has 11 amino acids. An amount of RNA that ranged from roughly 0.5 to 1 ug was reverse transcribed with random hexamers. TCRdb re-called the immunoSEQ multiplex PCR reads with MiXCR, one entry per CDR3 protein. Found here are 120,000 or so distinct CDR3 sequences, 94% of them singletons; the top ten hold about 0.12%. Material: CD4+ T cells from PBMCs. This TCR came from a human donor with multiple sclerosis. J is TRBJ2-6 and V is TRBV30, with D unresolved. This CDR3 is CAWTGANVLTF. The CDR3, as DNA: TGTGCCTGGACAGGGGCCAACGTCCTGACTTTC.